A single sample is the source of the 27 T cell receptor beta chains below, sequenced in a study of cytomegalovirus exposure and HLA in healthy donors. The PCR was carried out with 60 Vbeta primers and 13 Jbeta primers. Clones were sequenced by immunoSEQ multiplex PCR, and TCRdb holds only the in-frame ones, with some missing. The table records 75,000 to 90,000 clones, around 77% of them present only once. The sample taken for sequencing was PBMCs. These receptors all come from a man between 50 and 59 years old in good health and CMV-seronegative.

In nucleotides, the CDR3 is TGTGCCAGCAGCAAAGCGCTTTGTGAGGGTCCCAAAAAAAAACCCTACAATGAGCAGTTCTTC. Translation: CASSKALCEGPKKKPYNEQFF. The chain is built from TRBV21-1 and TRBJ2-1; the listed D gene, TRBD2, was not tested against the DNA. TRBV21-1 is annotated as a pseudogene. This CDR3 is built from 21 residues.

The chain is built from TRBV5-4 and TRBJ2-1, with D possibly matching TRBD1 (6 bases). The CDR3 totals 12 residues. The germline V gene has CDR1 SGHNT and CDR2 YYREEE (reference sequence). Trimming removed 3 bases from V and 7 bases from J, with 8 bases in between. CDR3 sequence: CASSSGVNEQFF. In DNA, the CDR3 is TGTGCCAGCAGCTCAGGGGTTAATGAGCAGTTCTTC.

This chain connects TRBV7-2 to TRBJ1-2; D may be TRBD1 (5 bases). The V and J ends lost 2 bases and 14 bases respectively, with 12 bases between them. CDR1 SGHTA and CDR2 FQGNSA come from the germline V gene. The CDR3 is 11 amino acids. The CDR3 reads CASSLSQVPTF. CDR3 DNA sequence: TGTGCCAGCAGCTTATCACAGGTGCCAACCTTC.

This clone was observed a handful of times. This sequence joins TRBV2 and TRBJ2-6, with a possible D match to TRBD1 (5 bases). The CDR3 totals 15 residues. V shed 10 bases and J shed 5 bases, with 18 bases lying between them. Germline V gives CDR1 SNHLY, CDR2 FYNNEI. Here the CDR3 reads CATTEGVQRANVLTF. The CDR3 region has the DNA TGTGCCACCACGGAAGGGGTACAAAGGGCCAACGTCCTGACTTTC.

In its sample, this clone was seen a few times. This chain uses TRBV5-1 with TRBJ2-1; D perhaps matches TRBD1 (6 bases). Germline V gene data show CDR1 as SGHRS and CDR2 as YFSETQ. This CDR3 comprises 17 residues. With 0 bases removed from V and 6 bases from J, the gap between germline ends came to 19 bases. The CDR3 protein is CASSLGQASGRRNEQFF. In nucleotides, the CDR3 is TGCGCCAGCAGCTTGGGACAGGCGTCGGGGCGACGCAATGAGCAGTTCTTC.

This clone was seen more than once but under ten times. The chain couples TRBV10-2 to TRBJ2-3; 7 bases match TRBD1. This CDR3 region has 16 residues. Germline lookup yields CDR1 WSHSY and CDR2 SAAADI. V dropped 11 bases and J dropped 1; count of bases not matched to a gene: 15. The CDR3 DNA reads as TGCGCCGGGACAGACAGGGACGGAGGTTGCACAGATACGCAGTATTTT. Its translation: CAGTDRDGGCTDTQYF.

This clone was counted a single time. This rearrangement joins TRBV7-9 to TRBJ2-1; 9 bases fit TRBD2. CDR3 length: 13 amino acids. Germline CDR1 is SEHNR and CDR2 is FQNEAQ (reference sequence). Trimming removed 3 bases from V and 12 bases from J; junction bases left unmatched: 6. The CDR3 loop reads CASSFQAGGPQFF. The CDR3 DNA reads TGTGCCAGCAGCTTTCAAGCGGGGGGACCGCAGTTCTTC.

This chain joins TRBV4-1 and TRBJ2-2, with 16 bases aligning to TRBD2. With 2 bases clipped from V and 6 bases from J, the junction kept 9 bases outside the gene matches. Germline values: CDR1 MGHRA, CDR2 YSYEKL. This CDR3 is built from 19 residues. The CDR3 sequence is CASSQPGLAGGRLSGELFF. In DNA, the CDR3 is TGCGCCAGCAGCCAACCGGGACTAGCGGGGGGGCGATTATCCGGGGAGCTGTTTTTT.

This sequence joins TRBV9 and TRBJ1-2; TRBD1 matches at 9 bases. CDR3 length equals 19 residues. Germline assignment: CDR1 SGDLS and CDR2 YYNGEE. The J segment lost 7 bases and the V segment lost 2 bases, leaving 21 bases of the junction unmatched. In DNA form, the CDR3 reads TGTGCCAGCAGCGTTCAATTGGACATGGGACAGGGCTATTCTTTTGGCTACACCTTC. This encodes CASSVQLDMGQGYSFGYTF.

The chain recombines TRBV30 with TRBJ2-7; 7 bases agree with TRBD1. The CDR3 sequence is 15 residues long. The J segment lost 4 bases and the V segment lost 0 bases, leaving 9 bases of the junction unmatched. CDR1 is GTSNPN and CDR2 is SVGIG in the germline V gene (reference sequence). The DNA of the CDR3 is TGTGCCTGGAGTGTGCCAGGGACAGCCAAGTACGAGCAGTACTTC. Translated: CAWSVPGTAKYEQYF.

This clone was picked up a small number of times. The chain has TRBV4-2 and TRBJ2-7, with TRBD1 identical over 7 bases. CDR3 length equals 16 residues. Trimming at V came to 2 bases and at J to 4 bases, leaving 11 bases not matched to a gene. The germline V gene encodes CDR1 LGHNA and CDR2 YNFKEQ. CDR3 sequence (DNA): TGTGCCAGCAGCCAAACCCCTGACAGGGACAAGTACGAGCAGTACTTC. Translating it yields CASSQTPDRDKYEQYF.

Only a few counts were recorded for this clone. The genes are TRBV5-8 and TRBJ2-7; D is perhaps TRBD1 (6 bases). CDR1 is SGHTS and CDR2 is YDEGEE in the germline V gene. V was clipped by 2 bases and J by 1 base, with 10 bases between them. The CDR3 is 14 residues long. The CDR3 here is CASSLVGASYEQYF. The CDR3 DNA reads TGTGCCAGCAGCTTAGTGGGGGCTTCCTACGAGCAGTACTTC.

This chain links TRBV28 with TRBJ2-1; D remains ambiguous. The CDR3 has 17 residues. V lost 5 bases to trimming and J lost 0 bases, with 17 bases between them. Germline V gene sequence: CDR1 MDHEN, CDR2 SYDVKM. CDR3 loop: CASSRSVGINSYNEQFF. CDR3 DNA sequence: TGTGCCAGCAGTCGTTCCGTGGGCATTAACTCCTACAATGAGCAGTTCTTC. The full variable domain, in which reference TRBV28 and TRBJ2-1 provide the parts outside the CDR3, is DVKVTQSSRYLVKRTGEKVFLECVQDMDHENMFWYRQDPGLGLRLIYFSYDVKMKEKGDIPEGYSVSREKKERFSLILESASTNQTSMYLCASSRSVGINSYNEQFFGPGTRLTVL.

The chain uses TRBV7-6 and TRBJ2-7; 9 bases are shared with TRBD1. This CDR3 region has 14 residues. Germline assignment: CDR1 SGHVS and CDR2 FNYEAQ. The V and J ends lost 1 base and 7 bases, in that order; junction bases with no gene match: 5. The CDR3 here is CASSLGTGVREQYF. The CDR3 DNA reads as TGTGCCAGCAGCTTAGGGACAGGGGTCAGGGAGCAGTACTTC.

The chain's CDR3 is CASSSVAGAQETQYF. The CDR3 nucleotides read TGCGCCAGCAGCTCGGTGGCGGGGGCCCAAGAGACCCAGTACTTC. The chain couples TRBV5-1 to TRBJ2-5; D might be TRBD2 (7 bases). Germline lookup yields CDR1 SGHRS and CDR2 YFSETQ. With 3 bases removed from V and 1 base from J, the gap between germline ends came to 13 bases. The CDR3 totals 15 residues. The whole variable domain, remainder taken from reference TRBV5-1 and TRBJ2-5, is KAGVTQTPRYLIKTRGQQVTLSCSPISGHRSVSWYQQTPGQGLQFLFEYFSETQRNKGNFPGRFSGRQFSNSRSEMNVSTLELGDSALYLCASSSVAGAQETQYFGPGTRLLVL.

The chain is built from TRBV19 and TRBJ2-3; 10 bases map to TRBD1. The CDR3 sequence is 15 residues long. The V gene end was trimmed by 11 bases and the J gene end by 2 bases; junction bases not matched to a gene: 10. CDR1 and CDR2 (germline): LNHDA, SQIVND (reference sequence). CDR3 loop: CASRQTGGPTDTQYF. In nucleotides, the CDR3 is TGTGCCTCCCGCCAGACAGGGGGCCCCACAGATACGCAGTATTTT.

Turning to this clone: A junction boundary mismatches the germline segment, possibly from a read error. This sequence joins TRBV7-9 and TRBJ2-7; maybe TRBD1 (5 bases). CDR3 length: 13 amino acids. Germline V gene lookup returns CDR1 SEHNR and CDR2 FQNEAQ (reference sequence). As DNA, the CDR3 is TGTTCCAGCAGCTTGCCAGGGCCGTACGAGCAGTACTTC. Translation gives CSSSLPGPYEQYF.

The genes are TRBV7-9 and TRBJ2-3; 9 bases are a match to TRBD2. The CDR3 covers 16 residues. Germline CDR1 SEHNR, CDR2 FQNEAQ (reference sequence). Trimming removed 1 base from V and 3 bases from J; junction bases left unmatched: 5. The CDR3 spells CASSLGGGGATDTQYF. CDR3 nucleotide sequence: TGTGCCAGCAGCTTAGGGGGCGGGGGGGCGACAGATACGCAGTATTTT.

This clone was recorded once. The chain carries TRBV7-9 and TRBJ2-2; TRBD2 might be the D (6 bases). V lost 1 base and J 7 bases, leaving 10 bases between the germline ends. The germline CDR1 and CDR2 sequences are SEHNR and FQNEAQ (reference sequence). The CDR3 totals 14 residues. CDR3 DNA sequence: TGTGCCAGCAGCTTAGGCCAGGGAGGCGGGGAGCTGTTTTTT. Amino acids: CASSLGQGGGELFF.

The rearrangement joins TRBV5-1 to TRBJ1-6; TRBD1 agrees at 7 bases. CDR3 length equals 15 residues. Germline loops: CDR1 SGHRS, CDR2 YFSETQ. V was clipped by 2 bases and J by 9 bases; unmatched bases: 8. The CDR3 is CASSFDRAKGSPLHF. The CDR3 nucleotides are TGCGCCAGCAGCTTCGACAGGGCGAAAGGTTCACCCCTCCACTTT.

This clone has a count of ten or more. V usage is TRBV6-6 and J usage is TRBJ1-6; D remains ambiguous. The V end was cut by 0 bases, the J end by 15 bases, with 12 bases between. This CDR3 is 13 amino acids long. Germline V lookup: CDR1 MNHNY, CDR2 SVGAGI (reference sequence). This CDR3 reads CASSYSSDSGLHF. CDR3 DNA: TGTGCCAGCAGTTACTCGAGCGATTCGGGCCTCCACTTT.

This chain links TRBV18 with TRBJ2-3; D perhaps matches TRBD2 (6 bases). The germline V gene encodes CDR1 KGHSH and CDR2 LQKENI. V lost 2 bases to trimming and J lost 6 bases, with 15 bases between them. The CDR3 contains 15 residues. The CDR3 DNA is TGTGCCAGCTCACCAAACCGGGGGACGTTCGATACGCAGTATTTT. Its protein product is CASSPNRGTFDTQYF.

The chain links TRBV5-6 to TRBJ1-1, with D perhaps matching TRBD1 (6 bases). V lost 2 bases, J lost 1 base, and 9 bases lay in between. This CDR3 is built from 14 residues. Germline V gene lookup returns CDR1 SGHDT and CDR2 YYEEEE. This chain's CDR3 is CASSFAQGNTEAFF. CDR3 bases: TGTGCCAGCAGCTTCGCACAGGGGAACACTGAAGCTTTCTTT.

CDR3: CSPYRTGRAFF. The CDR3 DNA is TGCAGTCCCTACAGGACAGGGAGGGCTTTCTTT. J is TRBJ1-1 and V is TRBV20-1; 8 bases line up with TRBD1. Germline assignment: CDR1 DFQATT and CDR2 SNEGSKA (reference sequence). V was clipped by 8 bases and J by 11 bases; unmatched bases: 10. CDR3 length equals 11 residues.

This sequence joins TRBV11-2 and TRBJ2-3; D is unresolved. V lost 5 bases and J lost 4, with 13 bases in between. There are 14 residues in the CDR3. Germline CDR1 and CDR2: SGHAT and FQNNGV. The DNA of the CDR3 is TGTGCCAGCAGCCGCCCAGTAGAGGCAGATACGCAGTATTTT. Translating gives CASSRPVEADTQYF.

This clone was recorded a few times. The chain carries TRBV7-9 and TRBJ1-5; possibly TRBD1 for D (5 bases). There are 14 residues in the CDR3. Germline loops: CDR1 SEHNR, CDR2 FQNEAQ (reference sequence). Trimming removed 6 bases at V and 1 base at J, with 10 bases between. The CDR3 is CASRAQGSNQPQHF. CDR3 coding DNA: TGTGCCAGCAGAGCTCAGGGAAGCAATCAGCCCCAGCATTTT.

The V call is TRBV9, the J call TRBJ2-1, with 8 positions matching TRBD1. This CDR3 comprises 13 residues. Germline V gene lookup returns CDR1 SGDLS and CDR2 YYNGEE. V lost 5 bases and J lost 6; bases outside the gene matches: 4. CDR3 DNA: TGTGCCAGCAGAGGACAGGGCACCAATGAGCAGTTCTTC. Translated, it gives CASRGQGTNEQFF.